The next 28 T cell receptor beta chains were all read from a single sample in a study of T cells after yellow fever vaccination. A single record per CDR3 protein comes from TCRdb applying MiXCR to the 5' RACE reads. Among nearly 300,000 distinct CDR3 sequences listed, 7.5% to 9.5% were seen once. The material was CD4+ T cells sorted from PBMCs, obtained 5 days after the yellow fever booster vaccination. These receptors were collected from a man younger than 35 who received the YFV17D yellow fever vaccine.

There are a few counts of this clonotype. The gene calls are TRBV6-5 and TRBJ2-3, with 7 bases aligning to TRBD2. Germline CDR1 reads MNHEY; CDR2 reads SVGAGI. The CDR3 length is 15 residues. Trimming at V came to 8 bases and at J to 6 bases, leaving 14 bases not matched to a gene. CDR3 residues: CASQAGDTLGDTQYF. The CDR3 bases are TGTGCCAGCCAGGCGGGAGATACATTAGGGGATACGCAGTATTTT.

This clonotype was detected only a few times. The gene calls are TRBV7-2 and TRBJ1-2; 7 bases agree with TRBD1. Per germline, CDR1 SGHTA and CDR2 FQGNSA. The junction had 7 bases not matched to a gene; V was cut back by 2 bases and J by 4 bases. The CDR3 loop spans 15 amino acids. In DNA form, the CDR3 reads TGTGCCAGCAGCTTACAGGGGGGGGGTCCCTATGGCTACACCTTC. Translation: CASSLQGGGPYGYTF. Together with reference TRBV7-2 and TRBJ1-2, the CDR3 gives the full variable domain: GAGVSQSPSNKVTEKGKDVELRCDPISGHTALYWYRQSLGQGLEFLIYFQGNSAPDKSGLPSDRFSAERTGGSVSTLTIQRTQQEDSAVYLCASSLQGGGPYGYTFGSGTRLTVV.

This clonotype was picked up many times. The V call is TRBV5-6, the J call TRBJ2-3, with D perhaps TRBD1 or TRBD2 (5 bases each). CDR1 is SGHDT and CDR2 is YYEEEE in the germline V gene. The V end lost 1 base, the J end lost 0 bases, and 18 bases lay between the germline ends. The CDR3 has 18 residues. The CDR3, as DNA: TGTGCCAGCAGCTTGATTGGCGGGCGGACAACTAGCACAGATACGCAGTATTTT. Translating gives CASSLIGGRTTSTDTQYF.

Only a few counts were recorded for this clonotype. The gene calls are TRBV7-2 and TRBJ2-5; the D is unclear. Germline V gene lookup returns CDR1 SGHTA and CDR2 FQGNSA. The CDR3 is made up of 15 amino acids. V dropped 5 bases and J dropped 8 bases, with 21 bases sitting between them. The DNA of the CDR3 is TGTGCCAGCAGCCCCTCACGGCTCCTATCCGGAACCCAGTACTTC. Translated: CASSPSRLLSGTQYF. Supplemented by reference TRBV7-2 and TRBJ2-5, the full variable domain reads GAGVSQSPSNKVTEKGKDVELRCDPISGHTALYWYRQSLGQGLEFLIYFQGNSAPDKSGLPSDRFSAERTGGSVSTLTIQRTQQEDSAVYLCASSPSRLLSGTQYFGPGTRLLVL.

This chain links TRBV23-1 with TRBJ1-1; D uncertain. TRBV23-1 is an open reading frame, and its role is uncertain. V gave up 5 bases and J gave up 0 bases, with 16 bases separating them. CDR3 length: 16 residues. The CDR3 is CASSFGEGNMNTEAFF. The CDR3 nucleotides read TGCGCCAGCAGTTTCGGGGAGGGAAACATGAACACTGAAGCTTTCTTT.

In this sample, this clonotype turned up many times. The rearrangement links TRBV4-2 to TRBJ1-5; D gene ambiguous. The CDR3 has 13 amino acids. Trimming pared 4 bases from V and 6 bases from J, leaving 10 bases between. Germline V gene sequence: CDR1 LGHNA, CDR2 YNFKEQ. The CDR3: CASSLLGPQPQHF. DNA for the CDR3: TGTGCCAGCAGCCTCCTCGGACCTCAGCCCCAGCATTTT.

In this sample, this clonotype turned up a few times. This sequence joins TRBV4-3 and TRBJ1-4; D is unclear. V shed 3 bases and J shed 5 bases, with 13 bases lying between them. The CDR3 covers 15 residues. In germline, CDR1 is LGHNA, CDR2 YSLEER. The CDR3 bases are TGCGCCAGCAGCCATCGCGAGGGTGGAAATGAAAAACTGTTTTTT. Its protein product is CASSHREGGNEKLFF.

The genes are TRBV5-6 and TRBJ2-7, with TRBD2 matching over 16 bases. In germline, CDR1 is SGHDT, CDR2 YYEEEE. Trimming removed 5 bases from V and 6 bases from J; junction bases left unmatched: 17. The CDR3 loop spans 19 amino acids. The CDR3 region has the DNA TGTGCCAGCAGGTTATACCCGGGACTAGCGGGGGGGTTCGGGCGCGAGCAGTACGTC. Protein product: CASRLYPGLAGGFGREQYV.

The chain joins TRBV12-5 to TRBJ1-2, with D possibly matching TRBD1 (5 bases). The length of the CDR3 is 15 residues. With 6 bases removed from V and 6 bases from J, the gap between germline ends came to 20 bases. Germline V gene sequence: CDR1 LGHNT, CDR2 FRNRAP. CDR3 sequence reads: CASGLLTALGDGYTF. CDR3 DNA: TGTGCTAGTGGGTTATTGACAGCCCTCGGCGATGGCTACACCTTC. Drawing the rest from reference TRBV12-5 and TRBJ1-2, the complete variable domain is DARVTQTPRHKVTEMGQEVTMRCQPILGHNTVFWYRQTMMQGLELLAYFRNRAPLDDSGMPKDRFSAEMPDATLATLKIQPSEPRDSAVYFCASGLLTALGDGYTFGSGTRLTVV.

This clonotype was detected ten times or more. The chain combines TRBV7-9 with TRBJ2-5; unclear D gene. This CDR3 comprises 13 residues. V lost 5 bases and J lost 5, with 12 bases in between. Germline V gene data show CDR1 as SEHNR and CDR2 as FQNEAQ (reference sequence). CDR3 bases: TGTGCCAGCAGCCCACTCAGCCGGGAGACCCAGTACTTC. This gives the protein CASSPLSRETQYF.

This chain links TRBV12-3 or TRBV12-4 with TRBJ1-4; D is uncertain. This CDR3 spans 15 amino acids. V shed 1 base and J shed 8 bases, with 14 bases lying between them. The CDR3 is CASSLGVSGREKLFF. In DNA form, the CDR3 reads TGTGCCAGCAGTTTAGGCGTCTCCGGAAGGGAAAAACTGTTTTTT.

The chain uses TRBV12-3 or TRBV12-4 and TRBJ2-7, with 9 bases matching TRBD1. The V segment lost 6 bases and the J segment 5 bases; nucleotides outside the gene matches: 8. The CDR3 is 14 amino acids. CDR3 region: CASRPGQGFHEQYF. In DNA form, the CDR3 reads TGTGCCAGCAGGCCGGGACAGGGATTCCACGAGCAGTACTTC.

This clonotype was counted between two and nine times. The chain links TRBV18 to TRBJ2-1, with a tentative D call TRBD2 (6 bases). Germline assignment: CDR1 KGHSH and CDR2 LQKENI. The CDR3 contains 16 residues. Trimming shortened V by 6 bases and J by 5 bases, and 20 bases separated the two germline ends. CDR3 bases: TGTGCCAGCTCCCCCCCGAGTGGTAGCGGAAACAATGAGCAGTTCTTC. Its translation is CASSPPSGSGNNEQFF.

The V call is TRBV4-3, the J call TRBJ2-3, with D possibly TRBD2 on 6 matching bases. The CDR3 is 14 residues long. The V gene lost 0 bases and the J gene lost 10 bases, with 14 bases spanning the gap. The germline CDR1 and CDR2 sequences are LGHNA and YSLEER. The CDR3 loop reads CASSQDPPPGAQYF. The CDR3 region has the DNA TGCGCCAGCAGCCAAGATCCCCCCCCGGGGGCGCAGTATTTT.

This clonotype was found many times. The chain joins TRBV7-2 to TRBJ2-7; TRBD2 agrees at 10 bases. Germline CDR1 is SGHTA and CDR2 is FQGNSA. The CDR3 sequence is 16 residues long. Trimming took 5 bases from V and 0 from J; bases not matched to a gene: 7. The chain's CDR3 is CASSVTSGDFSYEQYF. DNA for the CDR3: TGTGCCAGCAGCGTAACTAGCGGGGATTTCTCCTACGAGCAGTACTTC.

This clonotype was counted a few times. The genes are TRBV12-3 or TRBV12-4 and TRBJ1-1; 7 bases are shared with TRBD1. The V and J ends lost 2 bases and 4 bases, in that order; junction bases with no gene match: 7. This CDR3 region has 15 residues. The CDR3 sequence: CASSLKRGLVTEAFF. CDR3 DNA: TGTGCCAGCAGTTTAAAAAGGGGGCTAGTCACTGAAGCTTTCTTT.

This clonotype was recorded a few times. This rearrangement joins TRBV18 to TRBJ2-6; no reliable D call. The V gene lost 2 bases and the J gene lost 0 bases, with 5 bases spanning the gap. Germline V CDR1 and CDR2: KGHSH, LQKENI. The CDR3 runs to 15 residues. CDR3 residues: CASSPTPSGANVLTF. DNA of the CDR3: TGTGCCAGCTCACCAACTCCCTCTGGGGCCAACGTCCTGACTTTC.

The rearrangement joins TRBV7-8 to TRBJ1-2; a possible D gene is TRBD1 (5 bases). The length of the CDR3 is 15 residues. With 1 base removed from V and 3 bases from J, the gap between germline ends came to 12 bases. Germline V lookup: CDR1 SGHVS, CDR2 FQNEAQ. The CDR3 loop is CASSLVLGQHYGYTF. The CDR3 nucleotides are TGTGCCAGCAGCTTAGTCCTGGGGCAACACTATGGCTACACCTTC.

This chain links TRBV6-2 or TRBV6-3 with TRBJ2-1; no definite D call. Germline V gives CDR1 MNHEY, CDR2 SVGEGT. The V and J ends lost 2 bases and 2 bases respectively, with 10 bases between them. The CDR3 consists of 15 residues. For the CDR3, the DNA is TGTGCCAGCAGTTACCTTGCGGCGACCTACAATGAGCAGTTCTTC. The encoded protein is CASSYLAATYNEQFF.

This clonotype appeared many times. The chain uses TRBV10-3 and TRBJ1-2; TRBD1 is a possible D gene (5 bases). Germline V gene sequence: CDR1 ENHRY, CDR2 SYGVKD. This CDR3 spans 13 amino acids. Deletions cut 7 bases from V and 7 bases from J, with 16 bases between. As DNA, the CDR3 is TGTGCCATCACCCCCGGCATAGGGGTTGGCTACACCTTC. This translates into CAITPGIGVGYTF.

This rearrangement joins TRBV20-1 to TRBJ1-1; D possibly corresponds to TRBD1 (6 bases). The germline CDR1 and CDR2 sequences are DFQATT and SNEGSKA (reference sequence). The V gene lost 6 bases and the J gene lost 2 bases, with 13 bases spanning the gap. The CDR3 totals 13 residues. CDR3 in DNA: TGCAGTGCCCCGAAGGACAGCAACACTGAAGCTTTCTTT. Residues: CSAPKDSNTEAFF.

There are a few counts of this clonotype. The rearrangement uses TRBV7-2 and TRBJ1-1; the match to TRBD1 covers 9 bases. There are 13 residues in the CDR3. Per germline, CDR1 SGHTA and CDR2 FQGNSA. The ends lost 1 base at V and 12 bases at J; junction bases unmatched: 6. The CDR3 sequence: CASSLDPTGGSFF. The DNA for the CDR3 is TGTGCCAGCAGCTTAGACCCGACAGGGGGATCTTTCTTT.

There are a few counts of this clonotype. This chain uses TRBV4-3 with TRBJ1-1; D is perhaps TRBD1 (6 bases). The V and J ends lost 8 bases and 6 bases respectively, with 13 bases between them. CDR3 length: 12 amino acids. Germline assignment: CDR1 LGHNA and CDR2 YSLEER. This CDR3 reads CASPDRRPEAFF. CDR3 DNA: TGCGCCAGCCCCGACAGGCGGCCTGAAGCTTTCTTT.

The V call is TRBV12-3 or TRBV12-4, the J call TRBJ2-7; D unresolved. The ends were cut back, 5 bases at V and 2 bases at J, with 13 bases in the middle. There are 14 residues in the CDR3. The CDR3 is CASSVKFPTYEQYF. The DNA for the CDR3 is TGTGCCAGCAGTGTTAAGTTCCCCACCTACGAGCAGTACTTC.

CDR3 amino acids: CASSLGSGGSLDTQYF. As DNA, the CDR3 is TGCGCCAGCAGCTTGGGTAGCGGGGGATCCTTGGATACGCAGTATTTT. The rearrangement uses TRBV5-1 and TRBJ2-3, with 9 bases matching TRBD2. Germline loops: CDR1 SGHRS, CDR2 YFSETQ. After removal of 0 bases from V and 6 bases from J, the junction contained 8 bases not matched to a gene. This CDR3 is built from 16 residues.

This clonotype showed up just a few times. The V and J genes are TRBV6-5 and TRBJ2-2; TRBD1 matches at 7 bases. Germline V lookup: CDR1 MNHEY, CDR2 SVGAGI. CDR3 length equals 15 residues. V was pared by 9 bases and J by 0 bases, with 7 bases of the junction left unmatched. The CDR3 DNA reads TGTGCCAGTAGAAAGGGACAGACGAACACCGGGGAGCTGTTTTTT. As protein: CASRKGQTNTGELFF.

The CDR3 region has the DNA TGTGCCAGCAGCCATGTAAGGAACACTGAAGCTTTCTTT. Translation gives CASSHVRNTEAFF. V gene TRBV3-1 combines with J gene TRBJ1-1; D is unclear. Trimming took off 3 bases at V and 1 base at J, with 6 bases between the two ends. This CDR3 has 13 residues. Germline V gene lookup returns CDR1 LGHDT and CDR2 YNNKEL (reference sequence).

The chain combines TRBV24-1 with TRBJ2-3; no reliable D call. Germline V CDR1 and CDR2: KGHDR, SFDVKD. Deletions cut 6 bases from V and 3 bases from J, with 12 bases between. The CDR3 spans 14 residues. CDR3 in amino acids: CATSHRAATDTQYF. In DNA, the CDR3 is TGTGCCACCAGTCACCGGGCCGCGACAGATACGCAGTATTTT.